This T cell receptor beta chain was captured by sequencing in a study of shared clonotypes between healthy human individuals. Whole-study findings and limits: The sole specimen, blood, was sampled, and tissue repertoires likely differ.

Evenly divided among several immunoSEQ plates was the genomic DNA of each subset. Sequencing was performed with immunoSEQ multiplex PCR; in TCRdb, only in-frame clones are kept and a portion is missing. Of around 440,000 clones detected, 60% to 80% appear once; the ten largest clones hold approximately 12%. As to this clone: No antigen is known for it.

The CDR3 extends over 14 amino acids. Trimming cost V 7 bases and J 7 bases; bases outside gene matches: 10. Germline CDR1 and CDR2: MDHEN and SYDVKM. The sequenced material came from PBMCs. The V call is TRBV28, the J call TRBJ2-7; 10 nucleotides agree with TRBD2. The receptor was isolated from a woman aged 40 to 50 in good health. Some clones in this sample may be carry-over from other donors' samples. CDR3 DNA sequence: TGTGCCAGCACCGTCCCTAGCGGGAGAGGGGAGCAGTACTTC. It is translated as CASTVPSGRGEQYF.